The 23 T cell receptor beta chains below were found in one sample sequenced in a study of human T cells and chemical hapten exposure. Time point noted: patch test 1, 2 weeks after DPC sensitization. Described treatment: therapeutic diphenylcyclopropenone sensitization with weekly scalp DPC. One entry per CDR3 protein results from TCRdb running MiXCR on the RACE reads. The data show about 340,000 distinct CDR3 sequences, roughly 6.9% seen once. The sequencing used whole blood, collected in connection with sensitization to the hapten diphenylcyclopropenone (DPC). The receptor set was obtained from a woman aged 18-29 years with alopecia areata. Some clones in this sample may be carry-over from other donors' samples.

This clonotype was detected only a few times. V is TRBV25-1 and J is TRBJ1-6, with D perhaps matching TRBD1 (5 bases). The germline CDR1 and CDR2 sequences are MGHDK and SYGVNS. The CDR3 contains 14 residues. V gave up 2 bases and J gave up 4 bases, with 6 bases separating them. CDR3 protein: CASSEQGYNSPLHF. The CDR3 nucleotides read TGTGCCAGCAGTGAACAGGGTTATAATTCACCCCTCCACTTT.

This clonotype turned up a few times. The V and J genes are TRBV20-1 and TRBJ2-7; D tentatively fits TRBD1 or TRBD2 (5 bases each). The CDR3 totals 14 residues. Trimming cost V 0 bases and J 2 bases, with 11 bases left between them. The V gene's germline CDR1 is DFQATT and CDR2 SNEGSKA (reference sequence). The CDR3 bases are TGCAGTGCTAGAGATTTCGGGGCTACCTACGAGCAGTACTTC. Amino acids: CSARDFGATYEQYF.

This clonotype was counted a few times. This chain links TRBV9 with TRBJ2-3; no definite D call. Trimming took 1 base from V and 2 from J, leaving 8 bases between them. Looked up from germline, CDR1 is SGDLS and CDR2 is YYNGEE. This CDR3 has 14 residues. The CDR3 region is CASSVTYFTDTQYF. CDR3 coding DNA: TGTGCCAGCAGCGTAACTTACTTCACAGATACGCAGTATTTT.

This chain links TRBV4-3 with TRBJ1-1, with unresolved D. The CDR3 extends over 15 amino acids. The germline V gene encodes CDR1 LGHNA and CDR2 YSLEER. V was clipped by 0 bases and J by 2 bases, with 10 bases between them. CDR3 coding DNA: TGCGCCAGCAGCCAAGACCCAGGAGTAAACACTGAAGCTTTCTTT. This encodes CASSQDPGVNTEAFF.

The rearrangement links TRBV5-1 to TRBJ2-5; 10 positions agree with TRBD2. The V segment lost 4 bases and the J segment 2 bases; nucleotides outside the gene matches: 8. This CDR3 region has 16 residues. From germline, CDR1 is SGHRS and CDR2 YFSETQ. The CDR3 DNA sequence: TGCGCCAGCAGCCCTCCGTCTAGCGGGGGTCAAGAGACCCAGTACTTC. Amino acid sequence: CASSPPSSGGQETQYF.

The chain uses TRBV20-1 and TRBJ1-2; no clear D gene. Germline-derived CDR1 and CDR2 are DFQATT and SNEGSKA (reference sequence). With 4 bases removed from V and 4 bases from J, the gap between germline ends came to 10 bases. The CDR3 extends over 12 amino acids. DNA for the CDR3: TGCAGTGCTACTGATTGGGCCTATGGCTACACCTTC. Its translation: CSATDWAYGYTF.

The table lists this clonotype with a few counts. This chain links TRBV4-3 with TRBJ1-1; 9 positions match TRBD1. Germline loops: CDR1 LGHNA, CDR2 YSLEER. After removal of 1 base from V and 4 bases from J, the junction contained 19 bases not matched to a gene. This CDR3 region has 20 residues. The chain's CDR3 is CASSQGFGQGSETPSTEAFF. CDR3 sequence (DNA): TGCGCCAGCAGCCAAGGGTTCGGACAGGGGTCTGAAACCCCGAGCACTGAAGCTTTCTTT.

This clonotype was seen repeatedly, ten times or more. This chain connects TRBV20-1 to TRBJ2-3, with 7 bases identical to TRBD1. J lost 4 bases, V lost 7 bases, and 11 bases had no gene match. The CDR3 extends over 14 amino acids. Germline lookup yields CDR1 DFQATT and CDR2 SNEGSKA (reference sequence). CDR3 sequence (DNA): TGCAGTGGGGGAACAGGGGTAGAGGCAGATACGCAGTATTTT. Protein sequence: CSGGTGVEADTQYF.

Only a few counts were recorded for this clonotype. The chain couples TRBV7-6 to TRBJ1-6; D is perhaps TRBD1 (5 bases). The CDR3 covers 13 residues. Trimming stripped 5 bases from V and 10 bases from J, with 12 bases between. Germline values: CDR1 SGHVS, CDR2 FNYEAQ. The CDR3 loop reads CASSRDGDSPLHF. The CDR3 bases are TGTGCCAGCAGCCGGGACGGGGACTCACCCCTCCACTTT.

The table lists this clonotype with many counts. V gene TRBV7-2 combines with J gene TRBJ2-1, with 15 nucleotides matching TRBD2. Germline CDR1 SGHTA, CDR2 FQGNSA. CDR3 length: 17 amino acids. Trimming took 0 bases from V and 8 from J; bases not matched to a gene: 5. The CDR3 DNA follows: TGTGCCAGCAGCTTAGCGTACGGACTAGCGGGGGGGCATGAGCAGTTCTTC. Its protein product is CASSLAYGLAGGHEQFF.

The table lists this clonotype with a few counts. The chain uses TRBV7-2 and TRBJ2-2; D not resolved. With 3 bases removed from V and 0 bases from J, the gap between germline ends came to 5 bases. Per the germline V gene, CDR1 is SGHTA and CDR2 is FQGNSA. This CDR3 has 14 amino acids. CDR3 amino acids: CASSFAANTGELFF. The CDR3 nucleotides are TGTGCCAGCAGCTTTGCGGCGAACACCGGGGAGCTGTTTTTT.

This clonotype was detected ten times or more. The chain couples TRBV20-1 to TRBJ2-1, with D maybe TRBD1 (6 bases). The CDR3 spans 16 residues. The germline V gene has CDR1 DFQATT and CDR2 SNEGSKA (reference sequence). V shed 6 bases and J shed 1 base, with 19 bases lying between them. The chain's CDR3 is CSAVDHGQGSYNEQFF. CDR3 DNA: TGCAGTGCAGTGGACCATGGGCAGGGGTCCTACAATGAGCAGTTCTTC.

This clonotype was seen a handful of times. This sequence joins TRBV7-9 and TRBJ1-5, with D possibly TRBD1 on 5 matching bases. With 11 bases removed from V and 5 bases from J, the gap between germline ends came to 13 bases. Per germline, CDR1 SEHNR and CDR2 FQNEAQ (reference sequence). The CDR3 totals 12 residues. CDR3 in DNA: TGTGCCGGAGGGGCGGGCGATCAGCCCCAGCATTTT. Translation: CAGGAGDQPQHF.

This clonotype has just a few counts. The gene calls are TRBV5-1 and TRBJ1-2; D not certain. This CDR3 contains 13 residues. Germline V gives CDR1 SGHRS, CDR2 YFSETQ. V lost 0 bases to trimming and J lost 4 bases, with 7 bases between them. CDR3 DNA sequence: TGCGCCAGCAGCTTGGACAGTAGCTATGGCTACACCTTC. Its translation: CASSLDSSYGYTF. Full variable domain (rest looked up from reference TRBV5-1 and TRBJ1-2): KAGVTQTPRYLIKTRGQQVTLSCSPISGHRSVSWYQQTPGQGLQFLFEYFSETQRNKGNFPGRFSGRQFSNSRSEMNVSTLELGDSALYLCASSLDSSYGYTFGSGTRLTVV.

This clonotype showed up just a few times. The CDR3 region has the DNA TGTGCCAGCAGTTTAGGGGCCACAGGAAACCAAGAGACCCAGTACTTC. Amino acid sequence: CASSLGATGNQETQYF. The chain carries TRBV28 and TRBJ2-5, with D possibly matching TRBD1 (5 bases). Per the germline V gene, CDR1 is MDHEN and CDR2 is SYDVKM. Between the trimmed V and J ends, which lost 2 bases and 0 bases, there was a span of 13 bases. The CDR3 loop spans 16 amino acids.

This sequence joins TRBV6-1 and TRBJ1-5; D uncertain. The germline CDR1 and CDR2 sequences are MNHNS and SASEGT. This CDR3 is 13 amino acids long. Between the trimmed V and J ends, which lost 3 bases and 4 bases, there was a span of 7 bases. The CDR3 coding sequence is TGTGCCAGCAGTGAGGGCCCTAATCAGCCCCAGCATTTT. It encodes CASSEGPNQPQHF.

This CDR3 reads CASSPQPVNEKLFF. Here the CDR3 DNA reads TGTGCCAGCAGCCCCCAGCCAGTAAACGAAAAACTGTTTTTT. This sequence joins TRBV3-1 and TRBJ1-4; D uncertain. This CDR3 comprises 14 residues. V dropped 4 bases and J dropped 8 bases, with 14 bases sitting between them. CDR1 is LGHDT, CDR2 YNNKEL, per germline (reference sequence).

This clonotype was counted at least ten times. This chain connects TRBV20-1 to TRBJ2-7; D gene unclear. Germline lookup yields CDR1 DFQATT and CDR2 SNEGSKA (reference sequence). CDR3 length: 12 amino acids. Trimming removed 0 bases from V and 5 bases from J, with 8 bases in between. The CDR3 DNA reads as TGCAGTGCTAGAGATATTTCCAACGAGCAGTACTTC. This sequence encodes CSARDISNEQYF.

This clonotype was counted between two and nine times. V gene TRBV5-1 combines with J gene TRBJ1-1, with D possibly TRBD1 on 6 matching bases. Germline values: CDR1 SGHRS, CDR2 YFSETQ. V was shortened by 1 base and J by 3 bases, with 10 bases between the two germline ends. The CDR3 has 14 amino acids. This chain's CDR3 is CASSLSRGHTEAFF. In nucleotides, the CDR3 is TGCGCCAGCAGCTTGAGTCGGGGGCACACTGAAGCTTTCTTT.

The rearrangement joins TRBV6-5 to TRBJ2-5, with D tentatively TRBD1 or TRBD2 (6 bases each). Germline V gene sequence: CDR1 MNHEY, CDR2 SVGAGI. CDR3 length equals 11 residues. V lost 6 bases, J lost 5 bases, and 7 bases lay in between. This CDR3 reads CASRGGETQYF. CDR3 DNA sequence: TGTGCCAGCAGGGGGGGCGAGACCCAGTACTTC.

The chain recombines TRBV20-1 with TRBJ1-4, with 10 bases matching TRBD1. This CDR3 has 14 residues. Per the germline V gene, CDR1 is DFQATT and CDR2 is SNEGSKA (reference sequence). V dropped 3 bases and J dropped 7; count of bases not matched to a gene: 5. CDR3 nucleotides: TGCAGTGCTAGGAGTGGGACAGGGGTTGAAAAACTGTTTTTT. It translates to CSARSGTGVEKLFF.

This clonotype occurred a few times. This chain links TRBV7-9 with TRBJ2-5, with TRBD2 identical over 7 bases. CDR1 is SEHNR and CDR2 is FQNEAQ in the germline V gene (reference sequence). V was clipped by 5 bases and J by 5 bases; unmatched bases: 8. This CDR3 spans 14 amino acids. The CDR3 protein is CASSPGTNGETQYF. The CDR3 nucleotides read TGTGCCAGCAGCCCCGGGACTAATGGGGAGACCCAGTACTTC. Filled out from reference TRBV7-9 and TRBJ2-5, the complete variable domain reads DTGVSQNPRHKITKRGQNVTFRCDPISEHNRLYWYRQTLGQGPEFLTYFQNEAQLEKSRLLSDRFSAERPKGSFSTLEIQRTEQGDSAMYLCASSPGTNGETQYFGPGTRLLVL.

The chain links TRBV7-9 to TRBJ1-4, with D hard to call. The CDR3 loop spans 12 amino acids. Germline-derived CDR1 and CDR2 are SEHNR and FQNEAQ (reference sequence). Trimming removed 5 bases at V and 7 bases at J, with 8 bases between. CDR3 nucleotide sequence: TGTGCCAGCAGCCCGGACGGTGAAAAACTGTTTTTT. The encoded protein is CASSPDGEKLFF.